Listed below are T cell receptor beta chains from one sample, sequenced in a study of blood T cell repertoires in COVID-19. Measured with immunoSEQ multiplex PCR; TCRdb has only the in-frame clones, and not every one. This sample yields under 300,000 clones, of which approximately 84% are seen a single time; 1.4% to 1.5% belongs to the top ten. Input material: peripheral blood. All receptors derive from a human donor with COVID-19, enrolled during active disease. The donor label of this sample is uncertain. Both conserved end residues are part of each CDR3. The D gene is left open where the match is weak. The size entry is marked missing in some rows and otherwise reads once, few, many or a size class.

V gene	clone size	D gene	J gene	CDR3 DNA	CDR3 protein
TRBV5-5	NA	TRBD1	TRBJ1-1	TGTGCCAGCAGCCGACAGGGCGCGAACACTGAAGCTTTCTTT	CASSRQGANTEAFF
TRBV2	many	TRBD1	TRBJ2-5	TGTGCCAGCCACAGGGGGAAAGAGACCCAGTACTTC	CASHRGKETQYF
TRBV3-1/TRBV3-2	NA	NA	TRBJ2-7	TGTGCCAGCAGCCAATCCGCCTACGAGCAGTACTTC	CASSQSAYEQYF
TRBV11-1	NA	TRBD1	TRBJ1-2	TGTGCCAGCAGCCCTCAGACAGGGGGTTTTGATGGCTACACCTTC	CASSPQTGGFDGYTF
TRBV7-3	NA	TRBD1	TRBJ1-2	TGTGCCAGCAGCTTAACAGGGGGCGCAAAGGATGGCTACACCTTC	CASSLTGGAKDGYTF
TRBV28	NA	NA	TRBJ1-5	TGTGCCAGCAGCGAACAGGGCGCCCCTAGCAATCAGCCCCAGCATTTT	CASSEQGAPSNQPQHF
TRBV5-4	once	NA	TRBJ2-3	TGTGCCAGCAGCTTGGAGGGACAGCGGGCCACAGATACGCAGTATTTT	CASSLEGQRATDTQYF
TRBV27	NA	TRBD2	TRBJ2-1	TGTGCCAGCAGTAGGCGGGAGGGCCGAAATGAGCAGTTCTTC	CASSRREGRNEQFF
TRBV5-4	once	TRBD2	TRBJ2-7	TGTGCCAGCAGCCGCTCGGGAGGGCCTTTTGAGGAGCAGTACTTC	CASSRSGGPFEEQYF
TRBV4-3	NA	NA	TRBJ1-3	TGCGCCAGCAGCCAACTCCCCGGGACAAGGTCTGGAAACACCATATATTTT	CASSQLPGTRSGNTIYF
TRBV12-2	few	NA	TRBJ2-7	TGTGCAAGTCGCTTTGTGACGGGTAGGACCTACGAGCAGTACTTC	CASRFVTGRTYEQYF
TRBV6-5	NA	NA	TRBJ2-3	TGTGCCAGCTGGAGCGCGGGCGGGGGCACAGATACGCAGTATTTT	CASWSAGGGTDTQYF
TRBV7-2	NA	TRBD1	TRBJ1-2	TGTGCCAGCAGCGCCCGGGACAGGGGCGATGGCTACACCTTC	CASSARDRGDGYTF
TRBV7-2	NA	TRBD1	TRBJ1-2	TGTGCCAGCAGCAACAGGGGGCGGTGGGGCTACACCTTC	CASSNRGRWGYTF
TRBV5-4	NA	NA	TRBJ2-3	TGTGCCAGCAGTCTGCTAGGCGGCACAGATACGCAGTATTTT	CASSLLGGTDTQYF
TRBV5-1	NA	TRBD2	TRBJ2-2	TGCGCCAGCAGCTTGGGGCTAGCGGCGAACACCGGGGAGCTGTTTTTT	CASSLGLAANTGELFF
TRBV29-1	few	TRBD1	TRBJ2-2	TGCAGCGTCTGGGACAGGGCGAACACCGGGGAGCTGTTTTTT	CSVWDRANTGELFF
TRBV24-1	NA	TRBD2	TRBJ2-7	TGTGCCACCAGTTGGACTAGCGGGAAGCACGAGCAGTACTTC	CATSWTSGKHEQYF
TRBV28	NA	TRBD2	TRBJ2-7	TGTGCCAGCAGGGCTAGCGGGAGTAGAAACGAGCAGTACTTC	CASRASGSRNEQYF
TRBV5-1	once	NA	TRBJ2-1	TGCGCCAGCAGCTTTAGGACGGGAGAGTACAATGAGCAGTTCTTC	CASSFRTGEYNEQFF
TRBV7-8	NA	TRBD1	TRBJ2-5	TGTGCCAGCAGCCGGATGGGACAGAAACAAGAGACCCAGTACTTC	CASSRMGQKQETQYF
TRBV27	once	NA	TRBJ2-1	TGTGCCAGCAGTTTACGCGCCAACTACAATGAGCAGTTCTTC	CASSLRANYNEQFF
TRBV7-2	NA	NA	TRBJ1-4	TGTGCCAGCAGCATTGGGGGCGGAAATGAAAAACTGTTTTTT	CASSIGGGNEKLFF
TRBV5-4	NA	NA	TRBJ2-1	TGTGCCAGCAGCTTTCGAAAAACTAGTACTTACAATGAGCAGTTCTTC	CASSFRKTSTYNEQFF
TRBV9	NA	NA	TRBJ1-3	TGTGCCAGCAGCCTACGGACAGTCGGCTCTGGAAACACCATATATTTT	CASSLRTVGSGNTIYF
TRBV15	NA	NA	TRBJ1-1	TGTGCCACCAGCAGAGCTAGGTTGAACACTGAAGCTTTCTTT	CATSRARLNTEAFF
TRBV5-1	NA	NA	TRBJ2-7	TGCGCCAGCAGCTTGGCCGTTGGAGGAGGAATGGCCCCCGAGCAGTACTTC	CASSLAVGGGMAPEQYF
TRBV20-1	NA	TRBD2	TRBJ2-1	TGCAGTGCTAGTATCGGGACTAGCGGGACGCATGAGCAGTTCTTC	CSASIGTSGTHEQFF
TRBV7-9	few	TRBD2	TRBJ2-5	TGTGCCAGCAGCTTACTAGCGGGAGGGCGGGGAGAGACCCAGTACTTC	CASSLLAGGRGETQYF
TRBV19	once	NA	TRBJ1-2	TGTGCCAGTGGGCCAGCTAACTATGGCTACACCTTC	CASGPANYGYTF
TRBV9	NA	TRBD1	TRBJ2-3	TGTGCCAGCAGCGTACGGACAGGGACAGATACGCAGTATTTT	CASSVRTGTDTQYF
TRBV5-1	NA	NA	TRBJ2-7	TGCGCCAGCAGCTTGGATTTGGGGCCCCTCTACGAGCAGTACTTC	CASSLDLGPLYEQYF
TRBV4-1	NA	TRBD1	TRBJ1-2	TGCGCCAGCAGCCAACCGGGACAGGGAGTCCCCTTTAGCATAATATCCTACACCTTC	CASSQPGQGVPFSIISYTF
TRBV29-1	NA	NA	TRBJ1-2	TGCAGCGTTGTTGCAGGCGCTAACTATGGCTACACCTTC	CSVVAGANYGYTF
TRBV7-2	once	NA	TRBJ2-7	TGTGCCAGCAGCTTAGCGAAGGGGGTGTACGAGCAGTACTTC	CASSLAKGVYEQYF
TRBV28	NA	TRBD1	TRBJ2-7	TGTGCCAGCAGTTATGCAGGGGGATCCTTCGTCGAGCAGTACTTC	CASSYAGGSFVEQYF
TRBV5-1	NA	NA	TRBJ1-1	TGCGCCAGCAGCTTGGGAGGCAGAGGGGGCACTGAAGCTTTCTTT	CASSLGGRGGTEAFF
TRBV28	NA	NA	TRBJ2-6	TGTGCCAGTGTAGTTACTGGGGCCAACGTCCTGACTTTC	CASVVTGANVLTF
TRBV7-2	NA	NA	TRBJ2-4	TGTGCCAGCAGCTTAGAAGGTCAGGGGACGTACATTCAGTACTTC	CASSLEGQGTYIQYF
TRBV5-1	NA	NA	TRBJ2-7	TGCGCCAGCAGCCCGCTTGTTCAGGGCACCTACGAGCAGTACTTC	CASSPLVQGTYEQYF
TRBV19	NA	TRBD1	TRBJ1-2	TGTGCCAGTAGCAACCCCCTATCGGGACAGGGGGCTTGGAATGGCTACACCTTC	CASSNPLSGQGAWNGYTF
TRBV25-1	once	TRBD2	TRBJ2-7	TGTGCCAGCAGTCCCCCTGGGACTAGCGGAGCCTACGAGCAGTACTTC	CASSPPGTSGAYEQYF
TRBV9	NA	NA	TRBJ1-1	TGTGCCAGCAGCGTCGAAGGTCGGGGAGCTTTCTTT	CASSVEGRGAFF
TRBV19	NA	NA	TRBJ2-2	TGTGCCAGTAGCAGACAGACGAACACCGGGGAGCTGTTTTTT	CASSRQTNTGELFF
TRBV9	once	NA	TRBJ1-3	TGTGCCAGCAGCGTAGAAGGGGTCACCATATATTTT	CASSVEGVTIYF
TRBV9	NA	TRBD2	TRBJ2-7	TGTGCCAGCAGTAAGACTAGCGGGGGCTACGAGCAGTACTTC	CASSKTSGGYEQYF
TRBV10-3	few	TRBD1	TRBJ1-4	TGTGCCATCAGTGAGTCGGCAGGGGGTGAAAAACTGTTTTTT	CAISESAGGEKLFF
TRBV5-1	NA	TRBD2	TRBJ2-1	TGCGCCAGCAGCTTGGTGCTAGCGGGCGGATACAATGAGCAGTTCTTC	CASSLVLAGGYNEQFF
TRBV7-9	NA	NA	TRBJ1-2	TGTGCCAGCAGTGATACGGGCTATGGCTACACCTTC	CASSDTGYGYTF